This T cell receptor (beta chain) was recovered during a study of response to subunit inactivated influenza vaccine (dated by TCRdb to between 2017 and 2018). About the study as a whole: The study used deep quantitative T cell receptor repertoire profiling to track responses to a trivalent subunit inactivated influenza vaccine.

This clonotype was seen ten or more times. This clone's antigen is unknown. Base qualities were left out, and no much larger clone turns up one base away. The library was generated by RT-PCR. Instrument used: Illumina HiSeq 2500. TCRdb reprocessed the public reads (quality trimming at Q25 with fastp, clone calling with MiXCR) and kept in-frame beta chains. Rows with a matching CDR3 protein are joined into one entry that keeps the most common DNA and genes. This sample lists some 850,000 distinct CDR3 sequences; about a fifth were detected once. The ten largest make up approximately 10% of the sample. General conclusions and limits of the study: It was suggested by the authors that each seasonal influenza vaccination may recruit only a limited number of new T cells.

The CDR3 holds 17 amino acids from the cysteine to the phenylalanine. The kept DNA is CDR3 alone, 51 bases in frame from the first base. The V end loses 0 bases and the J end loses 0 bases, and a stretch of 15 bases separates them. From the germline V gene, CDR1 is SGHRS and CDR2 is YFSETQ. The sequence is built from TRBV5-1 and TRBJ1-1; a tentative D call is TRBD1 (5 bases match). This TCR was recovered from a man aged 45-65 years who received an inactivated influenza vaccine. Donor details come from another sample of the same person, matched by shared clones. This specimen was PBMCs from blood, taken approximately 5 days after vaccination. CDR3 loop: CASSLDGKGPMNTEAFF. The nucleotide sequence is TGCGCCAGCAGCTTGGATGGGAAGGGACCCATGAACACTGAAGCTTTCTTT.